This T cell receptor (beta chain) was captured in a study of cytomegalovirus exposure and HLA in healthy donors. Overall study context: The Caucasian-associated ancestry cluster held roughly 84% of around 380 genotyped donors. The study, taken as a whole, reports: The productive fraction for most TCR beta V segments was about 87% or about 30% in an earlier analysis. A later analysis showed that HLA-associated TCR beta chains had undergone more clonal expansion than equally common others.

Samples came from healthy bone marrow donors. V was shortened by 0 bases and J by 4 bases, with 6 bases between the two germline ends. Germline CDR1 MNHEY, CDR2 SVGAGI. The CDR3 totals 13 residues. Vbeta (60) and Jbeta (13) primers were used in the PCR. Sequenced by immunoSEQ multiplex PCR; TCRdb stores in-frame clones only, minus some. The repertoire holds roughly 150,000 clones, with around 86% as singletons. On this clone: Its antigen is unknown.

J is TRBJ1-1 and V is TRBV6-5; D unclear. The sample taken for sequencing was PBMCs. The sequence was obtained from a male donor in good health and CMV-seronegative. The CDR3 DNA follows: TGTGCCAGCAGTTACTCAGGGAGCACTGAAGCTTTCTTT. Its protein is CASSYSGSTEAFF.